The 4 T cell receptor beta chains presented below share a single source sample, sequenced in a study of cytomegalovirus exposure and HLA in healthy donors. Amplification used 60 Vbeta primers and 13 Jbeta primers. Sequencing used immunoSEQ multiplex PCR; TCRdb keeps in-frame clones, though not all of them. The table shows over 110,000 clones, with around 80% occurring only once. The sequenced sample was PBMCs. Receptors originate from a woman between 50 and 59 years old in good health and CMV-seropositive.

V usage is TRBV6-1 and J usage is TRBJ1-5; D is undetermined. V dropped 0 bases and J dropped 6 bases, with 15 bases sitting between them. From germline, CDR1 is MNHNS and CDR2 SASEGT. The CDR3 spans 16 residues. The CDR3 nucleotides read TGTGCCAGCAGTGAAGCGCTTTATGAGGCTCGTCAGCCCCAGCATTTT. Protein product: CASSEALYEARQPQHF.

The genes are TRBV19 and TRBJ2-7; D might be TRBD1 (6 bases). The V gene lost 5 bases and the J gene lost 3 bases, with 8 bases spanning the gap. CDR1 is LNHDA and CDR2 is SQIVND in the germline V gene (reference sequence). The CDR3 runs 12 residues. CDR3: CASSRDNYEQYF. CDR3 bases: TGTGCCAGTAGTCGGGACAACTACGAGCAGTACTTC.

The chain employs TRBV4-2 and TRBJ2-1, with D maybe TRBD2 (7 bases). The CDR3 spans 15 residues. Germline CDR1 is LGHNA and CDR2 is YNFKEQ. With 0 bases removed from V and 5 bases from J, the gap between germline ends came to 11 bases. CDR3 sequence reads: CASSQDGGRDNEQFF. The CDR3 DNA reads TGTGCCAGCAGCCAAGACGGGGGGCGGGACAATGAGCAGTTCTTC.

The genes are TRBV6-4 and TRBJ2-3; 10 nucleotides align to TRBD2. Germline CDR1 is MRHNA and CDR2 is SNTAGT. V shed 0 bases and J 2 bases; nucleotides not matched to a gene: 5. This CDR3 has 17 amino acids. The CDR3 DNA reads TGTGCCAGCAGTGACTCCTTAGCGGGGGGACCCACAGATACGCAGTATTTT. It encodes CASSDSLAGGPTDTQYF.